This record concerns one TCR beta chain sequence. What it binds is unknown. The protocol was immunoSEQ multiplex PCR, while the TCRdb copy is restricted to in-frame clones and leaves out a portion. The profile covers approximately 17,000 clones, with 85% to 90% appearing a single time and around 2.5% taken by the ten largest. The sample is drawn from a study of T cell clonotyping in hematopoietic cell transplantation. Whole-study findings and limits: At the given depth, recipient repertoires were over 97% de novo clonotypes. Pathologically expanded recipient clonotypes increased progressively from day 30 to day 180 as diversity fell. Without cell sorting, CD4 versus CD8 contributions remain unresolved.

V lost 6 bases, J lost 0 bases, and 15 bases lay in between. Germline loops: CDR1 MDHEN, CDR2 SYDVKM. CDR3 size: 15 residues. Sequencing was done on a sample of peripheral blood mononuclear cells. The chain carries TRBV28 and TRBJ2-7; no firm D call. The sequence derives from a man between 50 and 59 years old in good health. Some clones in this sample may be carry-over from other donors' samples. The CDR3 DNA reads TGTGCCAGCAGCCTCATAGGGCAGGTCTCCTACGAGCAGTACTTC. It codes for CASSLIGQVSYEQYF.